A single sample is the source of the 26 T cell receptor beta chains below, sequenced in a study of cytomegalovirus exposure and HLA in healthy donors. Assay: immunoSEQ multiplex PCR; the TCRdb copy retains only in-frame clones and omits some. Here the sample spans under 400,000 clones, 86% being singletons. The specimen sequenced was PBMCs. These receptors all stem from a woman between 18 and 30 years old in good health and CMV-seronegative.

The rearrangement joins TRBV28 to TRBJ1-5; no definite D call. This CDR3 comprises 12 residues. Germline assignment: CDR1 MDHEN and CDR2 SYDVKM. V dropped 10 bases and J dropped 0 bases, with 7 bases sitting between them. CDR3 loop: CATTVSNQPQHF. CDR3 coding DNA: TGTGCCACCACGGTTAGCAATCAGCCCCAGCATTTT.

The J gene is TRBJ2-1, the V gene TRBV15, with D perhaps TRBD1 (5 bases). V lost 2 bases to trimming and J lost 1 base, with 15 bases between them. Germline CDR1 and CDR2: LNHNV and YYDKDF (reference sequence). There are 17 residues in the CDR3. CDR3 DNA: TGTGCCACCAGCAGACATAGTCTGGGGCAATCCTACAATGAGCAGTTCTTC. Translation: CATSRHSLGQSYNEQFF.

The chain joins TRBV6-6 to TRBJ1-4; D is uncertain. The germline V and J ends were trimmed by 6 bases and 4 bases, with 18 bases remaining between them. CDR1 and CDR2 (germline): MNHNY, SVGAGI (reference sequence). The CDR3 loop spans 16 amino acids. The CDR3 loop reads CASRVAPGRLNEKLFF. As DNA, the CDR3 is TGTGCCAGCAGGGTTGCCCCTGGCAGACTTAATGAAAAACTGTTTTTT.

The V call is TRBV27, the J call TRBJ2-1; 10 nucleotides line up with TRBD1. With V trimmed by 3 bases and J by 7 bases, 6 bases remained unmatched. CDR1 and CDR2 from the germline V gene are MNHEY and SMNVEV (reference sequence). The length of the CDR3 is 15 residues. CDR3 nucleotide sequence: TGTGCCAGCAGTTTGGTCGGGACAGGGGATAATGAGCAGTTCTTC. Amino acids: CASSLVGTGDNEQFF.

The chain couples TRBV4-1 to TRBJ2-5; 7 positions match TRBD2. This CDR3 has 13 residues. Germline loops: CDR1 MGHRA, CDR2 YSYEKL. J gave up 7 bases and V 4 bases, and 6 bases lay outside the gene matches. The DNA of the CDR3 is TGCGCCAGCAGCCCAAGAAGGGAGGGGACCCAGTACTTC. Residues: CASSPRREGTQYF.

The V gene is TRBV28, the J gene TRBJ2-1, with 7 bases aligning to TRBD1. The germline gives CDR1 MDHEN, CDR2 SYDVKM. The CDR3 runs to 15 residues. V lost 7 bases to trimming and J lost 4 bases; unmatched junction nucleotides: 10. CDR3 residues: CASKILRDSYNEQFF. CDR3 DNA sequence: TGTGCCAGCAAAATACTCCGGGACAGTTACAATGAGCAGTTCTTC.

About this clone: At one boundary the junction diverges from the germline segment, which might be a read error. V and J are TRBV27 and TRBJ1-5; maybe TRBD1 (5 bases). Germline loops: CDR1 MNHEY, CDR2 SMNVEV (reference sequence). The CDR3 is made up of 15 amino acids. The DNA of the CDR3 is TGTGCCAGCTGTTTTAGCCCGACGGGGGATCAGCCCCAGCATTTT. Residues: CASCFSPTGDQPQHF.

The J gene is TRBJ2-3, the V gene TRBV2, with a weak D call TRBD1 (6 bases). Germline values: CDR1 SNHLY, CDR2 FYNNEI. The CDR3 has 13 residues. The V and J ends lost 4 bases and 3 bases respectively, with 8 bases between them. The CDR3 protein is CASSVRGTDTQYF. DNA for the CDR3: TGTGCCAGCAGTGTTAGGGGGACAGATACGCAGTATTTT.

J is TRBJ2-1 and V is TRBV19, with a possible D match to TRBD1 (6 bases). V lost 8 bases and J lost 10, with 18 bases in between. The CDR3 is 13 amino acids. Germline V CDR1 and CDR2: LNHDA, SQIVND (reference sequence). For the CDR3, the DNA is TGTGCCAGTGGGAAAGTCAGAGGGACAGAGCAGTTCTTC. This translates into CASGKVRGTEQFF.

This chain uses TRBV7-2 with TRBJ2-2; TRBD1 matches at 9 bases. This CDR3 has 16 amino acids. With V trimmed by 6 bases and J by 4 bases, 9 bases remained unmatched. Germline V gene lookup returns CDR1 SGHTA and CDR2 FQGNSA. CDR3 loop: CASRRTGTGTTGELFF. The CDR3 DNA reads TGTGCCAGCAGACGAACCGGGACAGGGACCACCGGGGAGCTGTTTTTT. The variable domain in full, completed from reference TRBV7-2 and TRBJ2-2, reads GAGVSQSPSNKVTEKGKDVELRCDPISGHTALYWYRQSLGQGLEFLIYFQGNSAPDKSGLPSDRFSAERTGGSVSTLTIQRTQQEDSAVYLCASRRTGTGTTGELFFGEGSRLTVL.

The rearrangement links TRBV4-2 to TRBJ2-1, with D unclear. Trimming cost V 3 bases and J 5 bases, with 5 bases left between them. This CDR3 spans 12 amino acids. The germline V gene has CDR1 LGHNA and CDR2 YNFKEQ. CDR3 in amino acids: CASSQYNNEQFF. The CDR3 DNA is TGTGCCAGCAGCCAGTACAACAATGAGCAGTTCTTC.

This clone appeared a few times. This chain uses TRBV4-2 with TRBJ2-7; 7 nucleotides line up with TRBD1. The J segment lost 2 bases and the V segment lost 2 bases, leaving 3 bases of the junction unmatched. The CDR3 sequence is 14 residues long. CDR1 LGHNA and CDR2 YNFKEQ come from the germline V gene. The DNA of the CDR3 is TGTGCCAGCAGCCAACCGGGACAGCCCTACGAGCAGTACTTC. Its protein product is CASSQPGQPYEQYF.

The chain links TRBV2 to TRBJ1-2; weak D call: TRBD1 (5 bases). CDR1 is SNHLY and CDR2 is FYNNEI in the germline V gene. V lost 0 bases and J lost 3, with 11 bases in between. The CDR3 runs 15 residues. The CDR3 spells CASSEAYDSYYGYTF. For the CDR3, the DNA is TGTGCCAGCAGTGAAGCTTACGACAGCTACTATGGCTACACCTTC.

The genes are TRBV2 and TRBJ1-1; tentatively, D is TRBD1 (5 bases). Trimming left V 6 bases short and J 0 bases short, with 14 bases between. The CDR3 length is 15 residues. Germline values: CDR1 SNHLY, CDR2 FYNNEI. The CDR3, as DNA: TGTGCCAGCAGGACTCGGGGAGGGGTGAACACTGAAGCTTTCTTT. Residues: CASRTRGGVNTEAFF.

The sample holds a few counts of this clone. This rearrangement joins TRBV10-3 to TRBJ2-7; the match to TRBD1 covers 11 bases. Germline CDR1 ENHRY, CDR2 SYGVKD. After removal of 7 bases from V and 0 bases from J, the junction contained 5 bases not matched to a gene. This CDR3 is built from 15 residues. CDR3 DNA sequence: TGTGCCATCAAGCCAGGACAGGGGGCCTCCTACGAGCAGTACTTC. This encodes CAIKPGQGASYEQYF.

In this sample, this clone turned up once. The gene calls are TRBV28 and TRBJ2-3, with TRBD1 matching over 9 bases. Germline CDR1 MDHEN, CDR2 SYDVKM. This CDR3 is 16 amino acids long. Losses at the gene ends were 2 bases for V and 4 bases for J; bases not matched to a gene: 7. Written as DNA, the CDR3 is TGTGCCAGCAGTTTAGTGAGGGGACAGGGCCCAGATACGCAGTATTTT. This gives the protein CASSLVRGQGPDTQYF.

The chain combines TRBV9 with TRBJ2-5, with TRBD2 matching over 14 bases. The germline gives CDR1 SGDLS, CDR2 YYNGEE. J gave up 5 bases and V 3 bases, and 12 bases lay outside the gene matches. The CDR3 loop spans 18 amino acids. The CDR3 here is CASSGDLATSGRAETQYF. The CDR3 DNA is TGTGCCAGCAGCGGAGATTTGGCGACTAGCGGGAGGGCCGAGACCCAGTACTTC.

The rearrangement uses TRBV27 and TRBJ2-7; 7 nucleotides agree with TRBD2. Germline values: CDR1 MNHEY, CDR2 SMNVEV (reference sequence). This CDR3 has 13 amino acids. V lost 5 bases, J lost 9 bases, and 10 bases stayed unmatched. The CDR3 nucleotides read TGTGCCAGCAGTCTCGCCATTGGGGGGGGGCAGTACTTC. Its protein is CASSLAIGGGQYF.

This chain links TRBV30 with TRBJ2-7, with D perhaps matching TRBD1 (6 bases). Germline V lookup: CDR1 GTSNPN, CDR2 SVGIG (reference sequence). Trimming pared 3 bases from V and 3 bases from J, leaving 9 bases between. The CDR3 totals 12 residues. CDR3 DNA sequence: TGTGCCTGGAGGGACAGCCGCTACGAGCAGTACTTC. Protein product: CAWRDSRYEQYF.

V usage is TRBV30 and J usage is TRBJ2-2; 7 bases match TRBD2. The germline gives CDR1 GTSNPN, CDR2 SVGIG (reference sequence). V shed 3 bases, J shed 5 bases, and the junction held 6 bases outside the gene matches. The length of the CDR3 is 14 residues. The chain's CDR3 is CAWRKGSGTGELFF. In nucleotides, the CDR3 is TGTGCCTGGAGAAAAGGTAGCGGGACCGGGGAGCTGTTTTTT.

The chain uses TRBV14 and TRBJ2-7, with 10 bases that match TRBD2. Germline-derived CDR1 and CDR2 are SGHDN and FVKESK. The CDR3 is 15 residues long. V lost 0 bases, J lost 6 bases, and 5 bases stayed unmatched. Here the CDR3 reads CASSQELAGPVEQYF. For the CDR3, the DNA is TGTGCCAGCAGCCAAGAACTAGCGGGACCTGTCGAGCAGTACTTC.

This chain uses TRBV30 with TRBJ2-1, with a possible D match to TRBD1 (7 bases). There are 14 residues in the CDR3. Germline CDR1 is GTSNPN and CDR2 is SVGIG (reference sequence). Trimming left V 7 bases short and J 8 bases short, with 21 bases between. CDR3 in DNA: TGTGCCTTATCTACAGGGGAGGTTGTACATGAGCAGTTCTTC. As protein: CALSTGEVVHEQFF.

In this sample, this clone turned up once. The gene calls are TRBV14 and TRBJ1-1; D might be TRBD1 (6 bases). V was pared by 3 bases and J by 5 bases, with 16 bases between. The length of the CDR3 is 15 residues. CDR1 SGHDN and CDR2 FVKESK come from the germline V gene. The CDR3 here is CASSQDHRARTEAFF. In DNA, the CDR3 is TGTGCCAGCAGCCAGGACCACAGGGCGAGGACTGAAGCTTTCTTT.

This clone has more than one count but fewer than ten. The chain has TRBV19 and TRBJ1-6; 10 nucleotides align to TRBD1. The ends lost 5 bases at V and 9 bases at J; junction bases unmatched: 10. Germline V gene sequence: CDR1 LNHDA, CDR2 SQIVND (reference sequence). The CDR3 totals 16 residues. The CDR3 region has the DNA TGTGCCAGTAGTTCCCGAGACAGGGGGCTTAGTTCACCCCTCCACTTT. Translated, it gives CASSSRDRGLSSPLHF.

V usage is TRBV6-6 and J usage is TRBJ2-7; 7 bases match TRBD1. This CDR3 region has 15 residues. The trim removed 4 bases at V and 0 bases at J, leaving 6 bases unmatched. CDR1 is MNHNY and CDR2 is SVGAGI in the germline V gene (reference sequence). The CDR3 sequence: CASSSQGGVSYEQYF. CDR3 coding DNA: TGTGCCAGCAGTTCACAAGGGGGCGTCTCCTACGAGCAGTACTTC.

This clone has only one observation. CDR3 coding DNA: TGTGCCAGCAGACCTCAGGGCAATGAGCAGTTCTTC. This translates into CASRPQGNEQFF. This chain joins TRBV13 and TRBJ2-1, with D tentatively TRBD1 (5 bases). Germline CDR1 PRHDT, CDR2 FYEKMQ (reference sequence). This CDR3 region has 12 residues. The V and J ends lost 6 bases and 6 bases respectively, with 9 bases between them.